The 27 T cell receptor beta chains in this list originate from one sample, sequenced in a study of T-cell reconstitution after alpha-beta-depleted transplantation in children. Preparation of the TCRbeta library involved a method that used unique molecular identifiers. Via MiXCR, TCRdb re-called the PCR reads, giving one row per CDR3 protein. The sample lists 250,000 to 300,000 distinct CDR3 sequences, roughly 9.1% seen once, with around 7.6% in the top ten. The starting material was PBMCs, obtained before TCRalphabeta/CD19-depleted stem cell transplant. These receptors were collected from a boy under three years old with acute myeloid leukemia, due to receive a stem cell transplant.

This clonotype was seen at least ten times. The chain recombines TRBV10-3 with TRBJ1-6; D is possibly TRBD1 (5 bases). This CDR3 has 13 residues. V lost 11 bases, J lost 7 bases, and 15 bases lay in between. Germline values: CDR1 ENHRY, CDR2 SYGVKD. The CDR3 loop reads CAVNRDGNSPLHF. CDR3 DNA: TGTGCCGTCAACCGGGACGGAAATTCACCCCTCCACTTT.

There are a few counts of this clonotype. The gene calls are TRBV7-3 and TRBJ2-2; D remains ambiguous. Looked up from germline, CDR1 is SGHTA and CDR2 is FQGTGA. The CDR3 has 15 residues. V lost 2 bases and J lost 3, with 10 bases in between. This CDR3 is CASSLGVGYTGELFF. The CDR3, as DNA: TGTGCCAGCAGCTTAGGGGTCGGATACACCGGGGAGCTGTTTTTT.

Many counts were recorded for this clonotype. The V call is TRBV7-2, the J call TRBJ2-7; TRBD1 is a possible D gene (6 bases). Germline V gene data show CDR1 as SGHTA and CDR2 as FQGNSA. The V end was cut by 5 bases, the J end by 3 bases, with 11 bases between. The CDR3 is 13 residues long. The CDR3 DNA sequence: TGTGCCAGCAGCCTCAACAGGGTCTACGAGCAGTACTTC. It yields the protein CASSLNRVYEQYF.

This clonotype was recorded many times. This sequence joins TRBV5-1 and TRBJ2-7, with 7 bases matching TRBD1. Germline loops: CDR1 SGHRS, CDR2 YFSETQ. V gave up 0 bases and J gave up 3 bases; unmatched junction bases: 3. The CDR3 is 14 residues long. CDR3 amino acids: CASSLEGAVYEQYF. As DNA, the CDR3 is TGCGCCAGCAGCTTGGAGGGGGCCGTCTACGAGCAGTACTTC.

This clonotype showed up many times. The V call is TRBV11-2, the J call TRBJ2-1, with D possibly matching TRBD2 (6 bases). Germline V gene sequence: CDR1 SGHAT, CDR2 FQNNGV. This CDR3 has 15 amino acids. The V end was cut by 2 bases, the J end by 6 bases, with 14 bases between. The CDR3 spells CASSLRGSSSNEQFF. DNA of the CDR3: TGTGCCAGCAGCTTACGGGGGTCTAGCAGCAATGAGCAGTTCTTC.

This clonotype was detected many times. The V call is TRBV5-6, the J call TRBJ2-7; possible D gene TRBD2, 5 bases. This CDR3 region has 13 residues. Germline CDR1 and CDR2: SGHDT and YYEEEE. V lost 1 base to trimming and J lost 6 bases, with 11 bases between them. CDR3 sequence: CASSLIRESEQYF. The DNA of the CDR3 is TGTGCCAGCAGCTTGATACGGGAATCCGAGCAGTACTTC.

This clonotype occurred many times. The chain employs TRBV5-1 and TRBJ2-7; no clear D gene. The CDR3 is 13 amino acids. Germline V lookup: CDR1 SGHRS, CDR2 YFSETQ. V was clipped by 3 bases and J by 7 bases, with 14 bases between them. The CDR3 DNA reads TGCGCCAGCAGCTGGAACGAGGCTGGGGAGCAGTACTTC. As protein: CASSWNEAGEQYF.

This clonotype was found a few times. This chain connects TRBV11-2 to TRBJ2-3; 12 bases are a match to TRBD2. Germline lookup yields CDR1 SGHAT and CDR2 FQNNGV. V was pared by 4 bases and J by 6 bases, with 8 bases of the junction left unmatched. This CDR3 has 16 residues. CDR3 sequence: CASSSRLAGDRDTQYF. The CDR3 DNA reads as TGTGCCAGCAGCTCGCGACTAGCGGGGGATCGTGATACGCAGTATTTT.

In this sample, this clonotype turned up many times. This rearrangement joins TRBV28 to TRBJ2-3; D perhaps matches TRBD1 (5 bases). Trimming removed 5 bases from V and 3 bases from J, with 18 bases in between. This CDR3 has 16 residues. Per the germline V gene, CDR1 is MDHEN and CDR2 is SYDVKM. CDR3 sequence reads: CASSSRAPSPTDTQYF. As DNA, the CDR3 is TGTGCCAGCAGTAGCAGGGCCCCCAGTCCTACAGATACGCAGTATTTT. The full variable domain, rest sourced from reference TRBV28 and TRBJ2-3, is DVKVTQSSRYLVKRTGEKVFLECVQDMDHENMFWYRQDPGLGLRLIYFSYDVKMKEKGDIPEGYSVSREKKERFSLILESASTNQTSMYLCASSSRAPSPTDTQYFGPGTRLTVL.

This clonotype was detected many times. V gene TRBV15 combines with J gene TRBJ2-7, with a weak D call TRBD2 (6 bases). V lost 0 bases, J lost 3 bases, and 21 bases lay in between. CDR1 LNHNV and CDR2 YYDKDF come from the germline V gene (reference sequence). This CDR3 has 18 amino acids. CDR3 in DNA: TGTGCCACCAGCAGAGATCCGGCGGCCCCAGGGAGGCACTACGAGCAGTACTTC. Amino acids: CATSRDPAAPGRHYEQYF.

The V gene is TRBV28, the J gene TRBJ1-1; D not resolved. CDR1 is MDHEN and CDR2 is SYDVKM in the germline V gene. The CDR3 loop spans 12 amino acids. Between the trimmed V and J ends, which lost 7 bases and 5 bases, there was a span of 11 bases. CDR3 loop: CASIYGSTEAFF. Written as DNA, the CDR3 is TGTGCCAGCATATATGGGAGTACTGAAGCTTTCTTT.

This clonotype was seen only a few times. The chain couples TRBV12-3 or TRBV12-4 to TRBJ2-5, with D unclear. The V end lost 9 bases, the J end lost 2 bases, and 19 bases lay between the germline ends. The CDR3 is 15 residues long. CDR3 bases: TGTGCCAGTCATGTAGTGCCTGGCAATCAAGAGACCCAGTACTTC. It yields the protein CASHVVPGNQETQYF.

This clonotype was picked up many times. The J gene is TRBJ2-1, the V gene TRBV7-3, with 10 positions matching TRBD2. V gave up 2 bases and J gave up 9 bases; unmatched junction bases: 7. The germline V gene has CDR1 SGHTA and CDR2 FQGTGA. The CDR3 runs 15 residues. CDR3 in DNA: TGTGCCAGCAGCTTAGGGGGACTAGCGTCCGGTGAGCAGTTCTTC. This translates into CASSLGGLASGEQFF.

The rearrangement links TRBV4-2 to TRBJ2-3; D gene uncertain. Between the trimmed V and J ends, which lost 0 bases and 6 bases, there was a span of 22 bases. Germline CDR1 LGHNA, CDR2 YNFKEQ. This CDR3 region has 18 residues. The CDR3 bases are TGTGCCAGCAGCCAAGATGAGGCAGAGCCAACCAGAAGGGATACGCAGTATTTT. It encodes CASSQDEAEPTRRDTQYF.

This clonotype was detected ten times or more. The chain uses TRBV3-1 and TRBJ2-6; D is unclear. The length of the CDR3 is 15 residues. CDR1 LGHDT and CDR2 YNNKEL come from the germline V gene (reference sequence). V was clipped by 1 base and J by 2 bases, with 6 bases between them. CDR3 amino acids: CASSQVSTGANVLTF. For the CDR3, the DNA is TGTGCCAGCAGCCAAGTTAGCACTGGGGCCAACGTCCTGACTTTC.

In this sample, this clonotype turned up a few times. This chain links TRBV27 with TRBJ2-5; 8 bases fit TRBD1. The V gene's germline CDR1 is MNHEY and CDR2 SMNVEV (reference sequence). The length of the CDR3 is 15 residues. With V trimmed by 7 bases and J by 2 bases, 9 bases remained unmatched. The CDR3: CASKPGGGFQETQYF. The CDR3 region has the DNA TGTGCCAGCAAGCCAGGGGGCGGTTTTCAAGAGACCCAGTACTTC.

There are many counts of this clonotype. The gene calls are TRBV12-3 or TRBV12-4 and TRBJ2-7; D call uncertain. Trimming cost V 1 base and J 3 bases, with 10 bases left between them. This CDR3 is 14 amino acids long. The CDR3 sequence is CASSLGPSIYEQYF. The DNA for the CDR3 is TGTGCCAGCAGTTTAGGACCATCAATCTACGAGCAGTACTTC.

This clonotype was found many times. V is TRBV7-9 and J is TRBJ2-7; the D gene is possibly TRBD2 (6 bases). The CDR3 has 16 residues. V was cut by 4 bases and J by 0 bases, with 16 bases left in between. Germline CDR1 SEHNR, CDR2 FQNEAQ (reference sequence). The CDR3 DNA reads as TGTGCCAGCAGCTCATTGGACTGGGGAGGCTCCTACGAGCAGTACTTC. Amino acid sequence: CASSSLDWGGSYEQYF.

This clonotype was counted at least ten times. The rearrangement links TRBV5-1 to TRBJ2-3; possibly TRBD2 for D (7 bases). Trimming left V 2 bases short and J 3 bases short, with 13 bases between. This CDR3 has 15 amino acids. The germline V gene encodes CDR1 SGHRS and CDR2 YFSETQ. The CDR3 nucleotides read TGCGCCAGCAGCTTTTTACGGGGGGCAACAGATACGCAGTATTTT. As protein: CASSFLRGATDTQYF. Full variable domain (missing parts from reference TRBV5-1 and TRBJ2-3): KAGVTQTPRYLIKTRGQQVTLSCSPISGHRSVSWYQQTPGQGLQFLFEYFSETQRNKGNFPGRFSGRQFSNSRSEMNVSTLELGDSALYLCASSFLRGATDTQYFGPGTRLTVL.

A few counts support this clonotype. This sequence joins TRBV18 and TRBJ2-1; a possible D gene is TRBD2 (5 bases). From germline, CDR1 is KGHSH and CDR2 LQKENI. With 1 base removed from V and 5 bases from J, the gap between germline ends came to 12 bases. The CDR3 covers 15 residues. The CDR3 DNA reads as TGTGCCAGCTCACCACGGGTCATCGGGAACAATGAGCAGTTCTTC. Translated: CASSPRVIGNNEQFF.

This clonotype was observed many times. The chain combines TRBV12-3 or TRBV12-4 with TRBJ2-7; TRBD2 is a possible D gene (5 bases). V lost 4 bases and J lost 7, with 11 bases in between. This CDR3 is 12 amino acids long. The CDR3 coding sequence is TGTGCCAGCAGTTCCGGGGTCACGGAGCAGTACTTC. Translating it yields CASSSGVTEQYF.

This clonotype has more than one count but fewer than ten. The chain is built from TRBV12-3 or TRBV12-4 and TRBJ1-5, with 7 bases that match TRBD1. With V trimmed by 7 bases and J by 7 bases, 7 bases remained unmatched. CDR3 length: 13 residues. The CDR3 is CASTFQGVQPQHF. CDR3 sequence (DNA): TGTGCCAGCACTTTCCAGGGGGTCCAGCCCCAGCATTTT.

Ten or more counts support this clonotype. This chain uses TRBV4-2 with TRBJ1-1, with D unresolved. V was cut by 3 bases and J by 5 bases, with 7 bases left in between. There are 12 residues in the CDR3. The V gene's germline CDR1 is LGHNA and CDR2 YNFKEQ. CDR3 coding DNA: TGTGCCAGCAGCCATGAGTTAACTGAAGCTTTCTTT. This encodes CASSHELTEAFF.

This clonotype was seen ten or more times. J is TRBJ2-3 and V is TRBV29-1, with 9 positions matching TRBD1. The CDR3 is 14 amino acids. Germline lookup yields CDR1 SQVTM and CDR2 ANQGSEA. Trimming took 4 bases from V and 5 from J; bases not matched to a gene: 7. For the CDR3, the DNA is TGCAGCGTTGTTTACAGGGGGCTTGTAGATACGCAGTATTTT. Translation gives CSVVYRGLVDTQYF.

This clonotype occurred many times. DNA of the CDR3: TGTGCCAGCAGCTTAGTAACAGGGTGGAACACTGAAGCTTTCTTT. This translates into CASSLVTGWNTEAFF. V and J are TRBV7-9 and TRBJ1-1; tentative D call: TRBD1 (6 bases). With 1 base removed from V and 1 base from J, the gap between germline ends came to 10 bases. Germline values: CDR1 SEHNR, CDR2 FQNEAQ (reference sequence). CDR3 length: 15 residues. The full variable domain, with the rest looked up from reference TRBV7-9 and TRBJ1-1, is DTGVSQNPRHKITKRGQNVTFRCDPISEHNRLYWYRQTLGQGPEFLTYFQNEAQLEKSRLLSDRFSAERPKGSFSTLEIQRTEQGDSAMYLCASSLVTGWNTEAFFGQGTRLTVV.

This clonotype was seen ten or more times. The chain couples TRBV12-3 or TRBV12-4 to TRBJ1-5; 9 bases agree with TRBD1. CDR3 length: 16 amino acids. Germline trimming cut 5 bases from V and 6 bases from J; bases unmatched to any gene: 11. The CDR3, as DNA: TGTGCCAGCAGTCCCCTGGACAGGGGAGAAAGTCAGCCCCAGCATTTT. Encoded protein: CASSPLDRGESQPQHF.

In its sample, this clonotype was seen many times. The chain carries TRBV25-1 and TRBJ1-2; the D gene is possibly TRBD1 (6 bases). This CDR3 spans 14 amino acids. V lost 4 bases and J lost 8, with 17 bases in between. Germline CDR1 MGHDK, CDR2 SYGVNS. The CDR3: CASSVRQAHGGYTF. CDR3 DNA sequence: TGTGCCAGCAGTGTACGACAGGCCCATGGGGGCTACACCTTC.